The 29 T cell receptor beta chains below come from one sample, sequenced in a study of cytotoxic CD8 clonotypes in ibrutinib-treated CLL. Clones were read by immunoSEQ multiplex PCR, and TCRdb kept only the in-frame ones, dropping some. The data show fewer than 45,000 clones, 71% seen once. Sequencing used PBMCs, obtained at disease progression, from a patient treated with ibrutinib. These receptors were taken from a human donor with chronic lymphocytic leukemia.

This clone appeared a few times. The rearrangement uses TRBV6-1 and TRBJ1-1; possibly TRBD1 for D (6 bases). The germline V gene has CDR1 MNHNS and CDR2 SASEGT. Trimming left V 3 bases short and J 9 bases short, with 11 bases between. The CDR3 has 12 amino acids. CDR3 amino acids: CASSEPRGQAFF. The CDR3 coding sequence is TGTGCCAGCAGTGAGCCCAGGGGACAAGCTTTCTTT.

The chain is built from TRBV6-5 and TRBJ1-1; weak D call: TRBD1 (5 bases). V lost 0 bases and J 4 bases, leaving 9 bases between the germline ends. The germline CDR1 and CDR2 sequences are MNHEY and SVGAGI. CDR3 size: 14 residues. CDR3 DNA: TGTGCCAGCAGTTACTCAGGGGTTGGCACTGAAGCTTTCTTT. It codes for CASSYSGVGTEAFF.

The J gene is TRBJ2-3, the V gene TRBV5-6; 13 nucleotides match TRBD2. In germline, CDR1 is SGHDT, CDR2 YYEEEE. This CDR3 has 16 amino acids. J lost 1 base, V lost 6 bases, and 5 bases had no gene match. The CDR3 is CASTPGLAGGTDTQYF. The CDR3, as DNA: TGTGCCAGCACTCCCGGACTAGCGGGGGGCACAGATACGCAGTATTTT.

The genes are TRBV7-9 and TRBJ2-5; 7 nucleotides agree with TRBD1. With V trimmed by 1 base and J by 5 bases, 4 bases remained unmatched. This CDR3 has 14 amino acids. From germline, CDR1 is SEHNR and CDR2 FQNEAQ (reference sequence). CDR3 in amino acids: CASSLEGAWETQYF. In DNA form, the CDR3 reads TGTGCCAGCAGCTTAGAGGGGGCCTGGGAGACCCAGTACTTC.

Only a few counts were recorded for this clone. The chain is built from TRBV6-1 and TRBJ1-5, with D unclear. The CDR3 length is 15 residues. Trimming shortened V by 6 bases and J by 5 bases, and 17 bases separated the two germline ends. Germline CDR1 reads MNHNS; CDR2 reads SASEGT. The CDR3 bases are TGTGCCAGCAGATCACGGCCGGATAAGGATCAGCCCCAGCATTTT. The encoded protein is CASRSRPDKDQPQHF.

V usage is TRBV28 and J usage is TRBJ1-3; D ambiguous. The CDR3 is 14 residues long. V was trimmed by 6 bases and J by 1 base, leaving 10 bases between them. Germline V gene data show CDR1 as MDHEN and CDR2 as SYDVKM. CDR3 loop: CASSPAGSGNTIYF. The CDR3 coding sequence is TGTGCCAGCAGCCCCGCGGGTTCTGGAAACACCATATATTTT.

This chain uses TRBV6-7 with TRBJ1-1; D might be TRBD1 (6 bases). TRBV6-7 is marked as an open reading frame, function uncertain. There are 11 residues in the CDR3. V lost 8 bases, J lost 4 bases, and 8 bases lay in between. CDR3 region: CASWGPTEAFF. The CDR3 coding sequence is TGTGCCAGCTGGGGGCCCACTGAAGCTTTCTTT.

The CDR3, as DNA: TGCGCCAGCAGTCAACTTACCCAGGGGCTAAGTCAGCCCCAGCATTTT. It specifies CASSQLTQGLSQPQHF. This chain links TRBV10-2 with TRBJ1-5; tentative D call: TRBD1 (6 bases). The CDR3 is made up of 16 amino acids. Deletions cut 5 bases from V and 6 bases from J, with 20 bases between. The germline gives CDR1 WSHSY, CDR2 SAAADI.

The gene calls are TRBV5-8 and TRBJ1-4; TRBD1 agrees at 10 bases. V shed 4 bases, J shed 8 bases, and the junction held 5 bases outside the gene matches. Per the germline V gene, CDR1 is SGHTS and CDR2 is YDEGEE. This CDR3 spans 14 amino acids. The CDR3, as DNA: TGTGCCAGCAGCCCGGGACAGGGGTGGGAAAAACTGTTTTTT. Its translation: CASSPGQGWEKLFF.

This rearrangement joins TRBV11-2 to TRBJ2-1; D is possibly TRBD2 (6 bases). Germline V gene sequence: CDR1 SGHAT, CDR2 FQNNGV. The CDR3 is 14 residues long. Trimming shortened V by 5 bases and J by 5 bases, and 13 bases separated the two germline ends. CDR3 sequence (DNA): TGTGCCAGCAGCCGGGGGTGGCTTGACAATGAGCAGTTCTTC. Translating gives CASSRGWLDNEQFF.

The rearrangement uses TRBV4-1 and TRBJ1-1, with unresolved D. The CDR3 has 14 amino acids. With 1 base removed from V and 7 bases from J, the gap between germline ends came to 13 bases. The germline V gene encodes CDR1 MGHRA and CDR2 YSYEKL. The chain's CDR3 is CASSQAPDSYEAFF. CDR3 DNA sequence: TGCGCCAGCAGCCAAGCGCCGGACTCCTATGAAGCTTTCTTT.

This clone was observed a few times. V and J are TRBV6-1 and TRBJ2-7; 10 bases line up with TRBD1. CDR3 length: 13 residues. The V gene's germline CDR1 is MNHNS and CDR2 SASEGT. The V and J ends lost 6 bases and 4 bases, in that order; junction bases with no gene match: 3. The CDR3 region is CASSWTGGYEQYF. CDR3 DNA: TGTGCCAGCAGCTGGACAGGGGGATACGAGCAGTACTTC.

The chain couples TRBV5-4 to TRBJ2-4; TRBD1 agrees at 7 bases. Germline assignment: CDR1 SGHNT and CDR2 YYREEE (reference sequence). Trimming at V came to 4 bases and at J to 7 bases, leaving 14 bases not matched to a gene. CDR3 length: 16 residues. The CDR3 DNA reads TGTGCCAGCAGCCAAGGACAGGAGAGGGGTCGGAACATTCAGTACTTC. The encoded protein is CASSQGQERGRNIQYF.

Turning to this clone: A read error may produce the germline difference seen at one junction end. Other DNA sequences from this sample encode an identical CDR3 as well. CDR3 in amino acids: CASSIEGTRMNTEAFF. The DNA of the CDR3 is TGTGCCAGTAGTATTGAAGGGACCCGAATGAACACTGAAGCCTTCTTT. The rearrangement links TRBV19 to TRBJ1-1, with D perhaps TRBD1 (5 bases). Germline values: CDR1 LNHDA, CDR2 SQIVND (reference sequence). The CDR3 is made up of 16 amino acids. The variable domain in full, with the rest retrieved from reference TRBV19 and TRBJ1-1, is DGGITQSPKYLFRKEGQNVTLSCEQNLNHDAMYWYRQDPGQGLRLIYYSQIVNDFQKGDIAEGYSVSREKKESFPLTVTSAQKNPTAFYLCASSIEGTRMNTEAFFGQGTRLTVV.

DNA for the CDR3: TGCGCCAGCAGCCCCTTACACAGAGTCAGCTCCTACAATGAGCAGTTCTTC. Protein sequence: CASSPLHRVSSYNEQFF. The rearrangement joins TRBV5-1 to TRBJ2-1; D unclear. The CDR3 spans 17 residues. Trimming took off 4 bases at V and 0 bases at J, with 17 bases between the two ends. Germline values: CDR1 SGHRS, CDR2 YFSETQ. Drawing the rest from reference TRBV5-1 and TRBJ2-1, the complete variable domain is KAGVTQTPRYLIKTRGQQVTLSCSPISGHRSVSWYQQTPGQGLQFLFEYFSETQRNKGNFPGRFSGRQFSNSRSEMNVSTLELGDSALYLCASSPLHRVSSYNEQFFGPGTRLTVL.

The CDR3 coding sequence is TGCGCCAGCAGCTTGCTAGGGGCGGAAGCTTTCTTT. As protein: CASSLLGAEAFF. The chain combines TRBV5-1 with TRBJ1-1; D possibly corresponds to TRBD1 (5 bases). Trimming shortened V by 1 base and J by 8 bases, and 9 bases separated the two germline ends. The CDR3 covers 12 residues. CDR1 and CDR2 (germline): SGHRS, YFSETQ.

The rearrangement uses TRBV10-3 and TRBJ2-3; TRBD1 aligns across 8 bases. The junction had 2 bases not matched to a gene; V was cut back by 6 bases and J by 3 bases. The germline CDR1 and CDR2 sequences are ENHRY and SYGVKD. This CDR3 contains 13 residues. The CDR3 coding sequence is TGTGCCATCAGGGACAGGGAGACAGATACGCAGTATTTT. It codes for CAIRDRETDTQYF.

This clone was counted between two and nine times. The chain employs TRBV27 and TRBJ2-1, with D uncertain. The CDR3 consists of 13 residues. V shed 2 bases and J shed 3 bases, with 5 bases lying between them. Germline loops: CDR1 MNHEY, CDR2 SMNVEV (reference sequence). CDR3 in amino acids: CASSLRLYNEQFF. The CDR3 DNA reads TGTGCCAGCAGTTTAAGGCTCTACAATGAGCAGTTCTTC.

The V gene is TRBV14, the J gene TRBJ2-2; D gene ambiguous. V lost 1 base and J lost 7, with 4 bases in between. The length of the CDR3 is 12 residues. Germline values: CDR1 SGHDN, CDR2 FVKESK. CDR3 loop: CASSQVYGELFF. DNA of the CDR3: TGTGCCAGCAGCCAAGTCTACGGGGAGCTGTTTTTT.

This rearrangement joins TRBV27 to TRBJ1-6, with unresolved D. Germline V gives CDR1 MNHEY, CDR2 SMNVEV (reference sequence). CDR3 size: 14 residues. V gave up 4 bases and J gave up 8 bases, with 12 bases separating them. The DNA of the CDR3 is TGTGCCAGCAGTTCGCGGTGGATGTATTCACCCCTCCACTTT. Translated, it gives CASSSRWMYSPLHF.

The chain carries TRBV7-2 and TRBJ2-5; TRBD2 matches 8 bases. The trim removed 6 bases at V and 7 bases at J, leaving 4 bases unmatched. The CDR3 spans 12 residues. From germline, CDR1 is SGHTA and CDR2 FQGNSA. CDR3 sequence: CASSRRGGTQYF. CDR3 nucleotide sequence: TGTGCCAGCAGTCGCCGGGGGGGGACCCAGTACTTC.

The CDR3 reads CASSLGLEAGELFF. The CDR3 coding sequence is TGTGCCAGCAGCTTAGGATTGGAAGCCGGGGAGCTGTTTTTT. V and J are TRBV7-9 and TRBJ2-2; D unresolved. Trimming took off 1 base at V and 6 bases at J, with 9 bases between the two ends. Germline assignment: CDR1 SEHNR and CDR2 FQNEAQ (reference sequence). The CDR3 consists of 14 residues. The variable domain in full, completed from reference TRBV7-9 and TRBJ2-2, reads DTGVSQNPRHKITKRGQNVTFRCDPISEHNRLYWYRQTLGQGPEFLTYFQNEAQLEKSRLLSDRFSAERPKGSFSTLEIQRTEQGDSAMYLCASSLGLEAGELFFGEGSRLTVL.

The chain recombines TRBV7-6 with TRBJ2-1; no clear D. CDR3 length equals 12 residues. CDR1 SGHVS and CDR2 FNYEAQ come from the germline V gene. The germline V and J ends were trimmed by 3 bases and 6 bases, with 6 bases remaining between them. The CDR3 protein is CASSLWRNEQFF. CDR3 in DNA: TGTGCCAGCAGCTTGTGGCGCAATGAGCAGTTCTTC.

CDR3 amino acids: CASSAGTGIEYGYTF. CDR3 sequence (DNA): TGTGCCAGCAGCGCCGGGACAGGGATCGAATATGGCTACACCTTC. The chain joins TRBV5-4 to TRBJ1-2; 9 bases align to TRBD1. This CDR3 comprises 15 residues. The junction had 9 bases not matched to a gene; V was cut back by 4 bases and J by 5 bases. Germline CDR1 is SGHNT and CDR2 is YYREEE (reference sequence).

This clone was detected once. The chain employs TRBV2 and TRBJ2-5; 8 nucleotides align to TRBD2. V lost 7 bases, J lost 5 bases, and 6 bases stayed unmatched. The V gene's germline CDR1 is SNHLY and CDR2 FYNNEI. This CDR3 contains 13 residues. The CDR3 region has the DNA TGTGCCAGCAACGGGGGGGTCGGTGAGACCCAGTACTTC. This sequence encodes CASNGGVGETQYF.

The chain joins TRBV14 to TRBJ1-2; 8 bases agree with TRBD1. This CDR3 is 14 amino acids long. V trimming: 2 bases; J trimming: 10 bases; junction bases outside the gene matches: 9. Germline V gives CDR1 SGHDN, CDR2 FVKESK. This chain's CDR3 is CASSQRTGLSFYTF. CDR3 in DNA: TGTGCCAGCAGCCAACGGACAGGGCTCTCTTTCTACACCTTC.

This sequence joins TRBV19 and TRBJ1-5; a weak D match, TRBD1 (6 bases). The V end lost 7 bases, the J end lost 6 bases, and 16 bases lay between the germline ends. Per germline, CDR1 LNHDA and CDR2 SQIVND (reference sequence). The CDR3 sequence is 14 residues long. For the CDR3, the DNA is TGTGCCAGTACCCCGGGACAAGGGGGTCAGCCCCAGCATTTT. This translates into CASTPGQGGQPQHF.

The count of this clone is one. The gene calls are TRBV18 and TRBJ1-1; 7 bases line up with TRBD1. This CDR3 has 13 amino acids. Trimming took 5 bases from V and 4 from J; bases not matched to a gene: 4. Germline V CDR1 and CDR2: KGHSH, LQKENI. The CDR3 loop is CASSTAGGTEAFF. The CDR3 nucleotides read TGTGCCAGCTCAACGGCAGGGGGCACTGAAGCTTTCTTT.

This clone was seen only a few times. The V and J genes are TRBV7-9 and TRBJ2-1, with D unresolved. In germline, CDR1 is SEHNR, CDR2 FQNEAQ (reference sequence). This CDR3 region has 14 residues. The V gene lost 8 bases and the J gene lost 6 bases, with 17 bases spanning the gap. The CDR3 nucleotides are TGTGCCAGCTACTCCTCCGGGCTCACCAATGAGCAGTTCTTC. This gives the protein CASYSSGLTNEQFF.